A selection of T cell receptor beta chains follows, all from one sample in a study of blood T cell repertoires in COVID-19. Clones were sequenced by immunoSEQ multiplex PCR, and TCRdb holds only the in-frame ones, with some missing. Of around 140,000 clones in the sample, 84% are singletons; the top ten hold approximately 18%. The sequencing sample was made of peripheral blood. The receptors come from an elderly woman with acute or convalescent COVID-19. The CDR3 runs from the conserved cysteine through the conserved F or W. Fields, in order: CDR3 protein, CDR3 DNA, J gene, D gene, clone size, V gene. The D gene is left open where the match is weak. Part of the rows lack a size; the others show once, few, many or a class for expanded clones.

CASSRTSGSYEQYF | TGTGCCAGTAGCCGGACTAGCGGGTCCTACGAGCAGTACTTC | TRBJ2-7 | TRBD2 | - | TRBV19
CASSRLGTTGNEQYF | TGTGCCAGTAGTAGGCTCGGGACTACAGGCAACGAGCAGTACTTC | TRBJ2-7 | TRBD2 | - | TRBV19
CASRPRPPAETQYF | TGTGCCAGCAGGCCTAGGCCCCCCGCGGAGACCCAGTACTTC | TRBJ2-5 | - | - | TRBV3-1/TRBV3-2
CASSPTGYNQPQHF | TGTGCCAGCAGCCCAACGGGGTACAATCAGCCCCAGCATTTT | TRBJ1-5 | - | - | TRBV11-2
CASSLARFSGGPTDTQYF | TGTGCCAGCAGCTTAGCGCGGTTTAGCGGGGGCCCCACAGATACGCAGTATTTT | TRBJ2-3 | TRBD2 | - | TRBV7-9
CASSLRQGTYEQYF | TGTGCCAGCAGCTTAAGACAGGGTACCTACGAGCAGTACTTC | TRBJ2-7 | TRBD1 | - | TRBV5-5
CATSSLTGGTDRGTF | TGTGCCACCAGCAGTTTGACAGGGGGAACGGATAGGGGTACCTTC | TRBJ1-2 | TRBD1 | - | TRBV15
CAWSTSAGYGYTF | TGTGCCTGGAGTACGTCTGCGGGATATGGCTACACCTTC | TRBJ1-2 | - | - | TRBV30
CASSFGGIKIDTQYF | TGTGCCAGCAGCTTCGGGGGGATTAAGATAGATACGCAGTATTTT | TRBJ2-3 | TRBD2 | - | TRBV6-2/TRBV6-3
CASSIGQGPVAQPQHF | TGTGCCAGTAGTATAGGACAGGGGCCGGTAGCCCAGCCCCAGCATTTT | TRBJ1-5 | TRBD1 | - | TRBV19
CASSPTTGRRNTIYF | TGTGCCAGCAGCCCGACGACAGGGCGGAGAAACACCATATATTTT | TRBJ1-3 | TRBD1 | - | TRBV7-2
CASSYSQGATEQYF | TGTGCCAGCAGTTACTCTCAGGGGGCGACTGAGCAGTACTTC | TRBJ2-7 | TRBD1 | - | TRBV6-5
CASSLGSRVGDEQFF | TGTGCCAGCAGTCTCGGGAGTCGGGTCGGCGATGAGCAGTTCTTC | TRBJ2-1 | - | - | TRBV27
CASSLRAMNTEAFF | TGCGCCAGCAGCTTGAGAGCTATGAACACTGAAGCTTTCTTT | TRBJ1-1 | - | - | TRBV5-1
CAWSGHPGGYGYTF | TGTGCCTGGAGTGGGCACCCGGGGGGCTATGGCTACACCTTC | TRBJ1-2 | - | - | TRBV30
CASSDRGRLNTEAFF | TGTGCCAGCAGCGACAGGGGGAGATTAAACACTGAAGCTTTCTTT | TRBJ1-1 | TRBD1 | once | TRBV7-2
CASSPRAGQGAGEQYF | TGTGCCAGCAGCCCCCGAGCGGGACAGGGGGCCGGCGAGCAGTACTTC | TRBJ2-7 | TRBD1 | - | TRBV7-9
CSADRGTEAFF | TGCAGCGCGGACAGGGGCACTGAAGCTTTCTTT | TRBJ1-1 | TRBD1 | - | TRBV29-1
CASSQPRTGVSYGYTF | TGCGCCAGCAGCCAACCCAGGACAGGAGTGTCCTATGGCTACACCTTC | TRBJ1-2 | TRBD1 | few | TRBV4-1
CASSLTTGSPSPLHF | TGTGCCAGCAGCTTAACAACAGGGTCCCCGTCACCCCTCCACTTT | TRBJ1-6 | - | - | TRBV7-2
CASSLTGFTEAFF | TGTGCCAGTAGTTTGACAGGGTTCACTGAAGCTTTCTTT | TRBJ1-1 | TRBD1 | - | TRBV19
CASSQEMSLAYEQYF | TGTGCCAGCAGCCAAGAGATGAGTTTGGCCTACGAGCAGTACTTC | TRBJ2-7 | - | - | TRBV3-1/TRBV3-2
CASSLLDTRSNTEAFF | TGCGCCAGCAGCTTGTTGGACACCCGATCAAACACTGAAGCTTTCTTT | TRBJ1-1 | - | - | TRBV5-1
CASSTNTGNTPQHF | TGTGCCAGCAGTACGAACACGGGGAATACGCCCCAGCATTTT | TRBJ1-5 | - | - | TRBV2
CASSGQGVGTEAFF | TGCGCCAGCAGTGGCCAGGGTGTTGGCACTGAAGCTTTCTTT | TRBJ1-1 | - | - | TRBV10-1
CASSVRGFTIYF | TGTGCCAGCAGTGTCAGGGGGTTCACCATATATTTT | TRBJ1-3 | TRBD1 | - | TRBV2
CASSLIDRGTEAFF | TGTGCCAGCAGCTTAATCGACAGGGGCACTGAAGCTTTCTTT | TRBJ1-1 | TRBD1 | - | TRBV7-9
CASSSGGSGANVLTF | TGTGCCAGCAGCTCGGGGGGCTCTGGGGCCAACGTCCTGACTTTC | TRBJ2-6 | TRBD2 | - | TRBV5-6
CASSGPGTGVGETQYF | TGTGCCAGCAGTGGCCCCGGGACAGGGGTCGGTGAGACCCAGTACTTC | TRBJ2-5 | TRBD1 | once | TRBV2
CASSSGQPNQPQHF | TGTGCCAGCAGCTCTGGACAGCCAAATCAGCCCCAGCATTTT | TRBJ1-5 | - | - | TRBV7-9
CASSKDRGASYEQYF | TGTGCCAGCAGCAAGGACAGGGGCGCCTCCTACGAGCAGTACTTC | TRBJ2-7 | TRBD1 | - | TRBV7-2
CASSLAPVRDRVSYEQYF | TGTGCCAGCAGCTTAGCTCCGGTCCGGGACAGGGTTTCCTACGAGCAGTACTTC | TRBJ2-7 | TRBD1 | - | TRBV7-9
CASSWRGRVGNSPLHF | TGTGCCAGCAGCTGGCGGGGTAGGGTAGGTAATTCACCCCTCCACTTT | TRBJ1-6 | - | - | TRBV5-5
CASSGSGRYYNEQFF | TGTGCCAGCAGTGGTAGCGGGAGGTACTACAATGAGCAGTTCTTC | TRBJ2-1 | TRBD2 | - | TRBV6-2/TRBV6-3
CSGSGGGGRFSNEQFF | TGCAGCGGGTCCGGTGGGGGGGGCCGGTTCTCCAATGAGCAGTTCTTC | TRBJ2-1 | - | many | TRBV29-1
CASSASGGAYEQFF | TGTGCCAGCAGTGCTAGCGGGGGGGCCTATGAGCAGTTCTTC | TRBJ2-1 | TRBD2 | - | TRBV2
CASSYSIAGGPSEAFF | TGTGCCAGCAGTTACTCGATAGCCGGGGGGCCCAGTGAAGCTTTCTTT | TRBJ1-1 | - | - | TRBV6-5
CSVTVQVQETQYF | TGCAGCGTTACCGTACAGGTCCAAGAGACCCAGTACTTC | TRBJ2-5 | - | - | TRBV29-1
CASSLQGASTEAFF | TGCGCCAGCAGCTTGCAGGGGGCCAGCACTGAAGCTTTCTTT | TRBJ1-1 | TRBD1 | - | TRBV5-1
CASSTGVGAETQYF | TGTGCCAGCAGCACCGGGGTGGGGGCGGAGACCCAGTACTTC | TRBJ2-5 | - | - | TRBV6-6
CASSQDYLHTQYF | TGTGCCAGCAGTCAGGACTACTTACATACGCAGTATTTT | TRBJ2-3 | - | - | TRBV6-2/TRBV6-3
CASRGLAGPTGELFF | TGTGCCAGCAGAGGACTAGCGGGACCCACCGGGGAGCTGTTTTTT | TRBJ2-2 | TRBD2 | - | TRBV2
CSASAGQGYGYTF | TGCAGTGCTAGTGCCGGACAGGGTTATGGCTACACCTTC | TRBJ1-2 | TRBD1 | - | TRBV20-1
CASSPGVSVYTGELFF | TGTGCCAGTAGTCCTGGGGTTAGCGTGTACACCGGGGAGCTGTTTTTT | TRBJ2-2 | - | - | TRBV19